This is a list of T cell receptor beta chains from one sample in a study of vaccination and CD4 T cells after COVID-19. These receptors have no known antigen. TCRdb called the PCR reads again in MiXCR, with one record for every CDR3 protein. The top ten clones hold roughly 17% of a sample with thousands of distinct CDR3 sequences, under 60% of them seen once. The sample comprised CD4+ T cells from blood, cultured in vitro. These receptors came from a human donor in good health. The conserved cysteine and the conserved F or W are not part of the CDR3 here. Each record gives: J gene, V gene, CDR3 protein.

j_gene: TRBJ1-5; v_gene: TRBV5-1; CDR3aa: ASSLDGLRQPQH
j_gene: TRBJ1-5; v_gene: TRBV27; CDR3aa: ASSLKITQPQH
j_gene: TRBJ2-7; v_gene: TRBV29-1; CDR3aa: SVEDLGTGAPGEQY
j_gene: TRBJ2-3; v_gene: TRBV21-1; CDR3aa: ASTRGRREGADTQY
j_gene: TRBJ2-7; v_gene: TRBV19; CDR3aa: ASSGPGLAVGEQY
j_gene: TRBJ2-7; v_gene: TRBV28; CDR3aa: ASSSSGRSSYEQY
j_gene: TRBJ1-3; v_gene: TRBV7-2; CDR3aa: ASSFGGLGNTIY
j_gene: TRBJ2-7; v_gene: TRBV19; CDR3aa: ASSMDRGREQY
j_gene: TRBJ1-2; v_gene: TRBV2; CDR3aa: ASSLTGGDGYT
j_gene: TRBJ1-2; v_gene: TRBV19; CDR3aa: ASRRQQGSGYT
j_gene: TRBJ2-3; v_gene: TRBV6-4; CDR3aa: ASSAQTSTDTQY
j_gene: TRBJ1-2; v_gene: TRBV20-1; CDR3aa: SAMTGVAYGYT
j_gene: TRBJ1-2; v_gene: TRBV24-1; CDR3aa: ATSAGLNYGYT
j_gene: TRBJ1-3; v_gene: TRBV20-1; CDR3aa: SASQTGSHTIY
j_gene: TRBJ1-1; v_gene: TRBV6-2/TRBV6-3; CDR3aa: ASSLRGTNTEAF
j_gene: TRBJ1-5; v_gene: TRBV28; CDR3aa: ASSFSANQPQH
j_gene: TRBJ1-3; v_gene: TRBV20-1; CDR3aa: SAERGRGNTIY
j_gene: TRBJ2-2; v_gene: TRBV10-3; CDR3aa: AISDTTNTGELF
j_gene: TRBJ2-1; v_gene: TRBV15; CDR3aa: ATSRWGQGTGDNEQF
j_gene: TRBJ2-6; v_gene: TRBV6-1; CDR3aa: ASRRRISGANVLT
j_gene: TRBJ2-3; v_gene: TRBV11-1; CDR3aa: ASSVTGTRGGSDTQY
j_gene: TRBJ2-1; v_gene: TRBV10-3; CDR3aa: AISESFEQF
j_gene: TRBJ2-7; v_gene: TRBV21-1; CDR3aa: ASSKRDRRPHEQY
j_gene: TRBJ2-1; v_gene: TRBV20-1; CDR3aa: SARPVGTGANEQF
j_gene: TRBJ1-5; v_gene: TRBV20-1; CDR3aa: SANTGYSNQPQH
j_gene: TRBJ1-1; v_gene: TRBV6-2/TRBV6-3; CDR3aa: ASSGVSEAF
j_gene: TRBJ1-5; v_gene: TRBV7-8; CDR3aa: ASSSFREGNQPQH